These 19 T cell receptor beta chains originate from one sample sequenced in a study of blood T cells in healthy people across ages. The second PCR ran roughly 7 to 12 cycles with a sample-barcoded 5' primer and J-beta primers. TCRdb redid the calling of the 5' RACE reads with MiXCR, one entry per CDR3 protein. The table shows about 900,000 distinct CDR3 sequences, with around 68% occurring only once. Source material: blood. The receptor set was obtained from a man aged 25-40 years in good health.

The chain couples TRBV14 to TRBJ2-3, with 9 positions matching TRBD2. V was clipped by 4 bases and J by 2 bases; unmatched bases: 7. Germline assignment: CDR1 SGHDN and CDR2 FVKESK. The CDR3 is 16 residues long. CDR3 loop: CASSRISGGPTDTQYF. CDR3 nucleotide sequence: TGTGCCAGCAGCCGAATCAGCGGGGGGCCCACAGATACGCAGTATTTT.

The V and J genes are TRBV4-2 and TRBJ2-5, with 9 bases aligning to TRBD2. The junction had 13 bases not matched to a gene; V was cut back by 0 bases and J by 11 bases. The V gene's germline CDR1 is LGHNA and CDR2 YNFKEQ. The CDR3 consists of 16 residues. The CDR3 DNA reads as TGTGCCAGCAGCCAAGATTTCCAGCGGGGGGCAAATGAGCAGTACTTC. Its translation is CASSQDFQRGANEQYF.

The genes are TRBV2 and TRBJ2-4; 7 bases are shared with TRBD1. The J call is doubtful: the DNA matches TRBJ2-7 better. Germline CDR1 reads SNHLY; CDR2 reads FYNNEI. The length of the CDR3 is 13 residues. The CDR3 DNA reads TGTGCCAGCACGGACAGGCGTTCCTACGAGCAGTACTTC. Its translation: CASTDRRSYEQYF.

The chain recombines TRBV25-1 with TRBJ1-1, with D unresolved. The CDR3 sequence is 16 residues long. Trimming removed 8 bases at V and 2 bases at J, with 21 bases between. Germline values: CDR1 MGHDK, CDR2 SYGVNS. Here the CDR3 DNA reads TGTGCCAGCGGACCCCGGGAGGACGGTTTCAACACTGAAGCTTTCTTT. This codes for CASGPREDGFNTEAFF.

The V call is TRBV27, the J call TRBJ2-4, with 9 bases lining up with TRBD1. The J call may be mistaken, given a closer DNA end match to TRBJ2-7. CDR1 and CDR2 from the germline V gene are MNHEY and SMNVEV (reference sequence). The CDR3 runs 13 residues. The CDR3 spells CASNNRGLSEQYF. Written as DNA, the CDR3 is TGTGCCAGCAACAACAGGGGGCTGAGCGAGCAGTACTTC.

The chain links TRBV6-6 to TRBJ1-2; 7 positions agree with TRBD1. This CDR3 contains 15 residues. J gave up 1 base and V 6 bases, and 8 bases lay outside the gene matches. Germline V gene lookup returns CDR1 MNHNY and CDR2 SVGAGI (reference sequence). As DNA, the CDR3 is TGTGCCAGCAGACACCGGGACAGCATTAACTATGGCTACACCTTC. Amino acids: CASRHRDSINYGYTF.

The chain is built from TRBV28 and TRBJ1-2; D is uncertain. V dropped 8 bases and J dropped 4 bases, with 8 bases sitting between them. The length of the CDR3 is 11 residues. CDR1 is MDHEN, CDR2 SYDVKM, per germline. The CDR3 DNA follows: TGTGCCAGCTTCCAGGCCTATGGCTACACCTTC. Residues: CASFQAYGYTF.

In this sample, this clonotype turned up a few times. The chain is built from TRBV2 and TRBJ1-1; tentatively, D is TRBD1 (5 bases). In germline, CDR1 is SNHLY, CDR2 FYNNEI. The CDR3 has 14 amino acids. With 6 bases removed from V and 2 bases from J, the gap between germline ends came to 13 bases. The CDR3 loop is CASSVLTGNTEAFF. CDR3 bases: TGTGCCAGCAGCGTTCTAACAGGCAACACTGAAGCTTTCTTT. The full variable domain, rest sourced from reference TRBV2 and TRBJ1-1, is EPEVTQTPSHQVTQMGQEVILRCVPISNHLYFYWYRQILGQKVEFLVSFYNNEISEKSEIFDDQFSVERPDGSNFTLKIRSTKLEDSAMYFCASSVLTGNTEAFFGQGTRLTVV.

This chain connects TRBV7-3 to TRBJ2-3; the D gene is possibly TRBD2 (6 bases). The CDR3 sequence is 13 residues long. Trimming took 8 bases from V and 6 from J, leaving 15 bases between them. Germline CDR1 reads SGHTA; CDR2 reads FQGTGA. The DNA for the CDR3 is TGTGCCAGCGCCGGGGGTACTTGGGATACGCAGTATTTT. Its translation is CASAGGTWDTQYF.

This sequence joins TRBV6-2 or TRBV6-3 and TRBJ2-5; possibly TRBD1 for D (5 bases). The germline V gene encodes CDR1 MNHEY and CDR2 SVGEGT. V was trimmed by 6 bases and J by 2 bases, leaving 10 bases between them. The CDR3 spans 13 residues. The CDR3 sequence is CASRRQLQETQYF. Here the CDR3 DNA reads TGTGCCAGCAGGAGACAGCTACAAGAGACCCAGTACTTC.

A few counts support this clonotype. The chain combines TRBV10-3 with TRBJ2-1, with D perhaps matching TRBD2 (5 bases). The germline V gene has CDR1 ENHRY and CDR2 SYGVKD. The CDR3 runs 12 residues. Trimming cost V 11 bases and J 7 bases, with 15 bases left between them. The CDR3 DNA reads as TGTGCCTCCACGGAGGAGGAGAATGAGCAGTTCTTC. Its protein product is CASTEEENEQFF.

On this clonotype itself: Relative to the germline gene, one junction end is altered; a read error may explain this. The chain recombines TRBV7-9 with TRBJ1-4, with unresolved D. CDR3 length: 14 amino acids. CDR1 and CDR2 from the germline V gene are SEHNR and FQNEAQ (reference sequence). The CDR3 spells CASSLAPTIEQLFF. CDR3 in DNA: TGTGCCAGCAGCTTAGCGCCGACGATTGAACAACTGTTTTTT.

The chain recombines TRBV20-1 with TRBJ1-1; D perhaps matches TRBD1 (6 bases). Germline V gene data show CDR1 as DFQATT and CDR2 as SNEGSKA (reference sequence). The ends were cut back, 7 bases at V and 1 base at J, with 16 bases in the middle. The CDR3 sequence is 14 residues long. For the CDR3, the DNA is TGCAGTGGGGTTGGAGACAGGTCGAACACTGAAGCTTTCTTT. Its translation is CSGVGDRSNTEAFF.

A word on this clonotype: One end of the junction is discordant with germline, which a read error may explain. The chain carries TRBV2 and TRBJ1-5; D call uncertain. This CDR3 contains 13 residues. CDR1 SNHLY and CDR2 FYNNEI come from the germline V gene. CDR3 coding DNA: TGTGCCTGCAGTGTCGGCGGAGATCAGCCCCAGCATTTT. Its protein product is CACSVGGDQPQHF.

The chain uses TRBV27 and TRBJ2-1; TRBD1 agrees at 9 bases. Germline loops: CDR1 MNHEY, CDR2 SMNVEV (reference sequence). V lost 2 bases and J lost 6; bases outside the gene matches: 11. The CDR3 has 17 residues. CDR3 sequence (DNA): TGTGCCAGCAGTTTACTGTATATCGGGACAGGGCCCAATGAGCAGTTCTTC. It codes for CASSLLYIGTGPNEQFF.

This rearrangement joins TRBV6-6 to TRBJ2-5; D is ambiguous. The end of the DNA is better explained by TRBJ2-7, so the J call may be wrong. Germline V gene data show CDR1 as MNHNY and CDR2 as SVGAGI (reference sequence). This CDR3 has 12 amino acids. CDR3 nucleotide sequence: TGTGCCAGCAGTACGGACGTATACGAGCAGTACTTC. Protein product: CASSTDVYEQYF.

The chain links TRBV9 to TRBJ2-7; TRBD1 aligns across 7 bases. Germline lookup yields CDR1 SGDLS and CDR2 YYNGEE. The CDR3 length is 13 residues. After removal of 3 bases from V and 5 bases from J, the junction contained 5 bases not matched to a gene. The CDR3 coding sequence is TGTGCCAGCAGCGGCGACAGGGTCCACGAGCAGTACTTC. This translates into CASSGDRVHEQYF.

This clonotype appeared many times. The chain couples TRBV20-1 to TRBJ2-5; possibly TRBD2 for D (5 bases). CDR1 and CDR2 (germline): DFQATT, SNEGSKA (reference sequence). The ends were cut back, 2 bases at V and 5 bases at J, with 9 bases in the middle. This CDR3 is 12 amino acids long. The CDR3 protein is CSARWTRETQYF. The CDR3 nucleotides are TGCAGTGCTAGATGGACTCGTGAGACCCAGTACTTC.

The CDR3 region is CASSQVIRTGGHTQYF. The CDR3 bases are TGTGCCAGCAGCCAAGTAATTAGGACAGGGGGACATACGCAGTATTTT. V usage is TRBV3-1 and J usage is TRBJ2-3; 10 nucleotides align to TRBD1. Germline-derived CDR1 and CDR2 are LGHDT and YNNKEL (reference sequence). CDR3 length: 16 amino acids. V lost 1 base, J lost 7 bases, and 8 bases stayed unmatched.